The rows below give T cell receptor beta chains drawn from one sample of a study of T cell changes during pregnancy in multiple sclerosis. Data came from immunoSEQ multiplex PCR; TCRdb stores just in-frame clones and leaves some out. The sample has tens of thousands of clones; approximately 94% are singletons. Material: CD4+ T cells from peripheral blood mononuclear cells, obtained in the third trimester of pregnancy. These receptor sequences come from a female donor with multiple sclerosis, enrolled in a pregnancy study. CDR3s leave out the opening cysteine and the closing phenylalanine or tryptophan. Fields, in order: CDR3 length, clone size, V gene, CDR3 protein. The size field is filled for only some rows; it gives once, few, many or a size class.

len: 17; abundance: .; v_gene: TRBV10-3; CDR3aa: AISAITSGVKVSYNEQF
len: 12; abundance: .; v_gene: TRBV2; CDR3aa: ASSEVEAISPLH
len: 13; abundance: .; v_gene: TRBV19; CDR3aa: ASSIEFGSPGELF
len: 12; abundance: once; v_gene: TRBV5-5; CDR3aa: ASSVGGGIYEQY
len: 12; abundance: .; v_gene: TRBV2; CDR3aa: ASSLLGGGNEQY
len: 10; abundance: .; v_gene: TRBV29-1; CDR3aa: SVETGNYGYT
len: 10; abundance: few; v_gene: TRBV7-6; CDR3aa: ASSLLFGELF
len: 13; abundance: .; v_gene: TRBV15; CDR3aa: ATSRDLAGGNEQF
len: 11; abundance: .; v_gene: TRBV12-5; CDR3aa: ASGLPRVEYAF
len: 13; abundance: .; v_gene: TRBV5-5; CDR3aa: ASSLSPALGNTIY
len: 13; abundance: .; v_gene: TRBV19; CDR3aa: ASSPGFGTKNIQY
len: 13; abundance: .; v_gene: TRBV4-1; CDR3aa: ASSQPTRGNTEAF
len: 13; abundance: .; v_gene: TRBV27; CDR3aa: ASSLSGLGAETQY
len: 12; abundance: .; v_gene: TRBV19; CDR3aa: ASSMGTDPGELF
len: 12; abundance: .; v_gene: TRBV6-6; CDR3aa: ASSSHGVGETQY
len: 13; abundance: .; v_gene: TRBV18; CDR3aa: ASSPPRGVNTEAF
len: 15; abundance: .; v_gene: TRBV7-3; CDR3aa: ASSLTLGTGPFGEQF